The T cell receptor (beta chain) under discussion was sequenced for a study of PD-L1 blockade in urothelial cancer. Background on the study: Samples came from 3 weeks, at the second dose, and 6 weeks into treatment. Peripheral blood specimens exhibited a median yield of 141,255 T cells.

The method was immunoSEQ multiplex PCR; TCRdb's version includes in-frame clones alone and lacks a portion of them. The data hold approximately 110,000 clones, with around 85% observed a single time. The CDR3 has 14 residues. CDR1 is LNHDA, CDR2 SQIVND, per germline (reference sequence). Trimming cost V 3 bases and J 7 bases; bases outside gene matches: 7. The material was PBMCs, obtained around atezolizumab (anti-PD-L1) treatment. The rearrangement uses TRBV19 and TRBJ1-2; 8 bases fit TRBD1. This sequence was found in a man aged 50 or older with urothelial cancer. The CDR3: CASSIRDRQGGYTF. The CDR3 nucleotides are TGTGCCAGTAGTATCCGGGACAGGCAAGGTGGCTACACCTTC.